The present entry profiles one T cell receptor beta chain with its context. The antigen is unknown. Primers: 60 Vbeta forward and 13 Jbeta reverse. Clones were read by immunoSEQ multiplex PCR, and TCRdb kept only the in-frame ones, dropping some. The sample lists under 200,000 clones, approximately 80% occurring once. The germline V gene has CDR1 WNHNN and CDR2 SYGVQD (reference sequence). CDR3 length: 16 residues. Trimming left V 0 bases short and J 0 bases short, with 11 bases between. This entry is derived from a study of cytomegalovirus exposure and HLA in healthy donors. General observations from the study: Data from an earlier analysis indicated that most TCR beta V segments were productive either about 87% or about 30% of the time.

The sequenced sample was PBMCs. The chain links TRBV10-1 to TRBJ1-1, with D maybe TRBD1 (5 bases). The receptor comes from a man in his fifties or sixties in good health and CMV-seronegative. The CDR3 bases are TGCGCCAGCAGTGAGTCGTTGACAGCTTTGAACACTGAAGCTTTCTTT. Its translation is CASSESLTALNTEAFF.